These 10 T cell receptor beta chains were all obtained from the same sample, sequenced in a study of blood T cell repertoires in COVID-19. The repertoire was sequenced with immunoSEQ multiplex PCR; TCRdb's copy has only in-frame clones and lacks some. The sample shows a few hundred thousand clones, under 90% of them seen only once. The sample was peripheral blood. These receptors originate from a man aged 25-45 years with active or convalescent COVID-19.

The table lists this clone with a count of one. The chain combines TRBV7-2 with TRBJ2-1, with 8 bases aligning to TRBD2. This CDR3 is 15 amino acids long. With V trimmed by 5 bases and J by 4 bases, 7 bases remained unmatched. CDR1 and CDR2 (germline): SGHTA, FQGNSA. The CDR3 protein is CASSPGTRAYNEQFF. The CDR3 DNA follows: TGTGCCAGCAGCCCGGGGACTAGGGCTTACAATGAGCAGTTCTTC.

This rearrangement joins TRBV10-2 to TRBJ2-4; a possible D gene is TRBD1 (5 bases). This CDR3 spans 17 amino acids. Trimming left V 1 base short and J 0 bases short, with 13 bases between. Germline V gene data show CDR1 as WSHSY and CDR2 as SAAADI. As DNA, the CDR3 is TGCGCCAGCAGTGAGTTTAGGACATCATTAGCCAAAAACATTCAGTACTTC. Its protein product is CASSEFRTSLAKNIQYF.

The chain uses TRBV15 and TRBJ1-2; D remains unclear. Per the germline V gene, CDR1 is LNHNV and CDR2 is YYDKDF (reference sequence). The V end was cut by 1 base, the J end by 4 bases, with 10 bases between. CDR3 length: 14 amino acids. DNA for the CDR3: TGTGCCACCAGCAGAGCCGGGAATATCTATGGCTACACCTTC. Protein: CATSRAGNIYGYTF. Full variable domain (missing parts from reference TRBV15 and TRBJ1-2): DAMVIQNPRYQVTQFGKPVTLSCSQTLNHNVMYWYQQKSSQAPKLLFHYYDKDFNNEADTPDNFQSRRPNTSFCFLDIRSPGLGDTAMYLCATSRAGNIYGYTFGSGTRLTVV.

The rearrangement joins TRBV5-4 to TRBJ2-5; D unresolved. Germline V CDR1 and CDR2: SGHNT, YYREEE (reference sequence). This CDR3 region has 15 residues. V gave up 2 bases and J gave up 5 bases, with 16 bases separating them. The CDR3 sequence: CASSFTYGSMETQYF. The CDR3 DNA follows: TGTGCCAGCAGCTTTACATACGGGTCGATGGAGACCCAGTACTTC. Drawing the rest from reference TRBV5-4 and TRBJ2-5, the complete variable domain is ETGVTQSPTHLIKTRGQQVTLRCSSQSGHNTVSWYQQALGQGPQFIFQYYREEENGRGNFPPRFSGLQFPNYSSELNVNALELDDSALYLCASSFTYGSMETQYFGPGTRLLVL.

The V gene is TRBV30, the J gene TRBJ1-2; 7 positions match TRBD1. The germline gives CDR1 GTSNPN, CDR2 SVGIG (reference sequence). The CDR3 is made up of 13 amino acids. V lost 4 bases and J lost 4; bases outside the gene matches: 6. CDR3 region: CAWTLGTAYGYTF. The CDR3 DNA follows: TGTGCCTGGACCCTCGGGACAGCCTATGGCTACACCTTC.

The J gene is TRBJ1-5, the V gene TRBV2; a possible D gene is TRBD1 (5 bases). CDR1 is SNHLY and CDR2 is FYNNEI in the germline V gene. The CDR3 has 13 residues. V lost 6 bases, J lost 7 bases, and 13 bases lay in between. The CDR3 DNA is TGTGCCAGCAGGAGGGACTCGGCGCAGCCCCAGCATTTT. Translation gives CASRRDSAQPQHF.

V is TRBV27 and J is TRBJ2-7; a weak D match, TRBD1 (6 bases). The CDR3 has 15 amino acids. Germline values: CDR1 MNHEY, CDR2 SMNVEV (reference sequence). Trimming took off 4 bases at V and 3 bases at J, with 16 bases between the two ends. CDR3 bases: TGTGCCAGCAGTTATTCGACAGGCCCAGTCTACGAGCAGTACTTC. Translating gives CASSYSTGPVYEQYF.

The chain combines TRBV6-5 with TRBJ2-1; D not certain. Trimming shortened V by 0 bases and J by 3 bases, and 6 bases separated the two germline ends. Per germline, CDR1 MNHEY and CDR2 SVGAGI. The CDR3 is 14 residues long. The CDR3 bases are TGTGCCAGCAGTTACTCTGGCCGCTACAATGAGCAGTTCTTC. Its protein is CASSYSGRYNEQFF.

Comments on this clone: At one end, the junction sequence differs from germline, possibly due to a read error. The rearrangement links TRBV6-5 to TRBJ1-1; 9 nucleotides match TRBD1. The CDR3 runs to 13 residues. CDR1 MNHEY and CDR2 SVGAGI come from the germline V gene. This CDR3 is CSLQETGGTEAFF. DNA for the CDR3: TGCTCCCTCCAAGAGACAGGGGGCACTGAAGCTTTCTTT.

V is TRBV6-2 or TRBV6-3 and J is TRBJ1-1; D is perhaps TRBD1 (6 bases). This CDR3 has 15 amino acids. CDR1 is MNHEY and CDR2 is SVGEGT in the germline V gene. V shed 6 bases and J shed 4 bases, with 18 bases lying between them. The CDR3 nucleotides read TGTGCCAGCAGCTTTTACAGGGACCCAGGCACTGAAGCTTTCTTT. Translated, it gives CASSFYRDPGTEAFF.